The rows below give T cell receptor beta chains drawn from one sample of a study of T-cell reconstitution after alpha-beta-depleted transplantation in children. TCRdb recomputed calls from the PCR reads with MiXCR, one row per CDR3 protein. Here the sample spans tens of thousands of distinct CDR3 sequences, around 40% being singletons. The input for sequencing was PBMCs, mostly from graft donor cells, taken 360 days after TCRalphabeta/CD19-depleted stem cell transplant. The source is a male patient younger than 18 who had a stem cell transplant for acute lymphoblastic leukemia, so the T cells may come from the graft donor. The conserved cysteine and the conserved F or W are not part of the CDR3 here.

CDR3 protein	V gene	J gene
ASSLNRERSYEQY	TRBV12-3/TRBV12-4	TRBJ2-7
SVELENTGELF	TRBV29-1	TRBJ2-2
SVAGLARRNEQY	TRBV29-1	TRBJ2-7
ASSHRQGAANTGELF	TRBV4-3	TRBJ2-2
ASSNQGPKETQY	TRBV21-1	TRBJ2-5
ASSQGPLIGTEAF	TRBV4-3	TRBJ1-1
SASRVTTDTQY	TRBV20-1	TRBJ2-3
ASSESAGATDTQY	TRBV10-1	TRBJ2-3
ASSEVWGNEQF	TRBV2	TRBJ2-1
ASILQGGLAGVHPF	TRBV5-1	TRBJ2-1
ASSAGTHFSSYNEQF	TRBV12-3/TRBV12-4	TRBJ2-1
ASSDPGQGTDTQY	TRBV6-4	TRBJ2-3
ATSSPLAGGAQY	TRBV15	TRBJ2-3
ASSAMGTYNEQF	TRBV9	TRBJ2-1
ASSFLDRGETQY	TRBV7-9	TRBJ2-5
ASNPGGTGELF	TRBV7-3	TRBJ2-2
ASSYRGMNTEAF	TRBV6-2/TRBV6-3	TRBJ1-1
ASSRTSGGRRWETQY	TRBV5-1	TRBJ2-5
ASSLGEGGRTYEQY	TRBV7-6	TRBJ2-7
ATSEGTGGSAEKLF	TRBV24-1	TRBJ1-4
AIKGAGSYEQY	TRBV10-3	TRBJ2-7
SVEGQGGYEQY	TRBV29-1	TRBJ2-7
ASSFIRANYGYT	TRBV11-2	TRBJ1-2